Described below is a single T cell receptor (beta chain) sequence and its context. Its cognate antigen has yet to be identified. Base qualities are not at hand, and no much larger clone is one base apart. The data belong to a study of blood T cell repertoires in COVID-19 (dated by TCRdb to the early 2020s). For the study in its entirety: Collaborator samples came from the United States, Italy and Spain and covered acute and convalescent phases of COVID-19. The material from the prospective study consisted of cDNA or gDNA derived from T cells, B-cell-depleted T cells, or PBMCs. Subjects who had been exposed to COVID-19, were actively infected with it, or had recovered from it provided the deeply sampled blood TCRbeta repertoires that made up the dataset. A freely available public database, intended as a resource for researchers studying the immune response to SARS-CoV-2, is where the repertoires were released. Samples were obtained from the ongoing ImmuneRACE study (first 160 participants) and from 1,200 or so subjects provided by 6 global collaborators. The sample metadata nearly always contained a de-identified subject ID, COVID-19 status, age in years and sex. Where available, HLA class I and class II types were obtained from metadata supplied by the sample provider rather than from assay-based typing. The paper's findings and limits, for the study overall: How much clinical and demographic metadata was included differed by source and by participant, and the metadata was provided uncurated.

One collaborating source in Seattle enrolled patients while the patients were actively infected and followed the patients over time throughout the course of disease. Whole blood was collected in K2EDTA tubes by collaborating institutions according to the institutions' own protocols. For TCRbeta analysis, collaborator samples were shipped as frozen whole blood, as isolated PBMCs, or as DNA extracted from either sample type. The germline V gene provides CDR1 SGHRS and CDR2 YFSETQ. V trim: 4 bases; J trim: 1 base; unmatched bases: 3. The CDR3 runs 14 amino acids, cysteine and phenylalanine included. The kept DNA is CDR3 alone, 42 bases in frame from the first base. TCRbeta CDR3 regions were amplified from genomic DNA by means of the immunoSEQ Assay, a bias-controlled multiplex PCR. The source study handled its data this way. Nucleated cell counts per sample were estimated from amplification of reference gene primers within the assay. To quantify the absolute abundance of each unique TCRbeta CDR3 rearrangement, sequence reads were collapsed and filtered. Productive Simpson clonality was computed per sample as the square root of Simpson's diversity index over productive rearrangements. The table was pulled from immuneACCESS by TCRdb, which kept in-frame rearrangements only. Such tables lose some clones; where checked, under half of the loss comes from unresolved V genes, and the rest has no known cause. V and J calls and clone size come straight from that table; D and trimming were deduced from the DNA. A total of under 200,000 clones appear in this sample, roughly 84% of them only once. The ten largest clones take up roughly 5.4% of the sample.

This chain is built from TRBV5-1 and TRBJ1-1; 8 bases in the junction line up with TRBD1. The sample consisted of peripheral blood. This TCR was sampled from a woman in her forties or fifties with COVID-19, enrolled during active disease. The CDR3 region reads CASSEQGENTEAFF. The nucleotide sequence is given as TGCGCCAGCAGCGAACAGGGGGAGAACACTGAAGCTTTCTTT.